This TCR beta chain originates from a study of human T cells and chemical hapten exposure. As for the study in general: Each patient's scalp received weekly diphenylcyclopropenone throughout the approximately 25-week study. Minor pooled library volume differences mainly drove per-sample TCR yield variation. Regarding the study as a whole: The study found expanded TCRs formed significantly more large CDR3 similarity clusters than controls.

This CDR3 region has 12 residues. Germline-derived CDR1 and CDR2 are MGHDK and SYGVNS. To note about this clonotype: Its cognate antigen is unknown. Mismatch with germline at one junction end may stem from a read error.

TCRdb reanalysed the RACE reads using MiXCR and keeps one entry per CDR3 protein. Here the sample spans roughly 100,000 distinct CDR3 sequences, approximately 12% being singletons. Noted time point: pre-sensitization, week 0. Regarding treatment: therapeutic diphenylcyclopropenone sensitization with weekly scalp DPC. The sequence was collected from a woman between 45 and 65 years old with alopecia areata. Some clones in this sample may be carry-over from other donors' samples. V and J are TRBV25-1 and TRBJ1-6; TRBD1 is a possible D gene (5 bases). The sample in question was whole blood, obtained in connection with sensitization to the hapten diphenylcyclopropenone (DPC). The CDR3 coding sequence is TGTGCCAGCAATGAAGGGGTCTCACCCCTCCACTTT. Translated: CASNEGVSPLHF. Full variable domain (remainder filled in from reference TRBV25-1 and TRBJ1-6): EADIYQTPRYLVIGTGKKITLECSQTMGHDKMYWYQQDPGMELHLIHYSYGVNSTEKGDLSSESTVSRIRTEHFPLTLESARPSHTSQYLCASNEGVSPLHFGNGTRLTVT.